This TCR beta chain was identified during a study of OX40 agonist ivuxolimab in advanced cancers. Autoimmune disease history or systemic immunosuppression excluded patients. CDR1 and CDR2 (germline): LNHDA, SQIVND (reference sequence). This CDR3 comprises 14 residues. V gave up 7 bases and J gave up 3 bases; unmatched junction bases: 6. The protocol was immunoSEQ multiplex PCR, while the TCRdb copy is restricted to in-frame clones and leaves out a portion. Of about 70,000 clones listed, roughly 88% are singletons. The receptor comes from an adult with an advanced solid tumor such as melanoma, head and neck, liver or kidney cancer. This chain uses TRBV19 with TRBJ1-1, with 9 bases matching TRBD1. Sequencing was performed on CD4+ or CD8+ T cells sorted from blood, taken in a trial of the OX40 agonist ivuxolimab. CDR3 in amino acids: CASTAQGAYTEAFF. CDR3 nucleotides: TGTGCCAGTACGGCACAGGGGGCGTACACTGAAGCTTTCTTT.